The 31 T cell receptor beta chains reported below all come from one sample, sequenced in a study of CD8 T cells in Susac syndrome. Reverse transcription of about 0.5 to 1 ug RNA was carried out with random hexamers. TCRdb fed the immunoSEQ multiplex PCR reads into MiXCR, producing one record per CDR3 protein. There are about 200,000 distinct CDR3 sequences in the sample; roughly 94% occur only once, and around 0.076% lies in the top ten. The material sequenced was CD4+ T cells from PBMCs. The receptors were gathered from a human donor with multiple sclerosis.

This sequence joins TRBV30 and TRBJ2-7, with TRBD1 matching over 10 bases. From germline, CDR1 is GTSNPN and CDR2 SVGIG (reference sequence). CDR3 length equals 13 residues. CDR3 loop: CAWAPTGGYGQYV. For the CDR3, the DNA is TGTGCCTGGGCGCCGACAGGGGGCTACGGGCAGTACGTC.

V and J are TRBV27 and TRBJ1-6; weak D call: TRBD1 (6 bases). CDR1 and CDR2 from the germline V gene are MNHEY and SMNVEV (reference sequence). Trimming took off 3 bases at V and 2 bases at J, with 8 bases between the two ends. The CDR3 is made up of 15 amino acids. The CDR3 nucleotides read TGTGCCAGCAGTTTCACAGGGACCTATAATTCACCCCTCCACTTT. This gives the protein CASSFTGTYNSPLHF.

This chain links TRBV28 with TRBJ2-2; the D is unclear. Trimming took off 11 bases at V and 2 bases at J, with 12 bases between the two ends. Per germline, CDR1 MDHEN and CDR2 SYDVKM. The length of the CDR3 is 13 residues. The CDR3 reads CAAQGRNTGELFF. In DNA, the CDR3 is TGTGCCGCCCAAGGACGAAACACCGGGGAGCTGTTTTTT.

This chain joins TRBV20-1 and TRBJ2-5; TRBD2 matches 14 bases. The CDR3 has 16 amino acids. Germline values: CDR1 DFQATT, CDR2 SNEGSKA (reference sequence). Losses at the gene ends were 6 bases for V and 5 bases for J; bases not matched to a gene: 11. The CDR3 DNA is TGCAGTGCCCTGAGGACTAGCGGGGGGCCAGGGGAGACCCAGTACTTC. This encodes CSALRTSGGPGETQYF.

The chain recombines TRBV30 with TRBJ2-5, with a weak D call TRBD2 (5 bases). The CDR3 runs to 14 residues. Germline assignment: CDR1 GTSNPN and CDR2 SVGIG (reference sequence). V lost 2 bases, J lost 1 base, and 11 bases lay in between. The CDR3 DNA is TGTGCCTGGAGTACCTTAGGGAGCCAAGAGACCCAGTACTTC. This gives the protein CAWSTLGSQETQYF.

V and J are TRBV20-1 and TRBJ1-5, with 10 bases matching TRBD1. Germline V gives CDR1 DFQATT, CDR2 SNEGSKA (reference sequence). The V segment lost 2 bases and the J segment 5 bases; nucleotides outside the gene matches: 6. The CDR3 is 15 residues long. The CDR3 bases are TGCAGTGCTAGACCTGACAGGGGGCCGGATCAGCCCCAGCATTTT. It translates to CSARPDRGPDQPQHF.

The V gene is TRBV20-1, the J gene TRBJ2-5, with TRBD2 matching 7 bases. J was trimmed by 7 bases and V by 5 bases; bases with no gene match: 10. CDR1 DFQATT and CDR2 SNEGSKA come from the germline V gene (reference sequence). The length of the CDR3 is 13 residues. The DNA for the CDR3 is TGCAGTGCTCCCCGGGCCAGGGAGGGGACCCAGTACTTC. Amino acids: CSAPRAREGTQYF.

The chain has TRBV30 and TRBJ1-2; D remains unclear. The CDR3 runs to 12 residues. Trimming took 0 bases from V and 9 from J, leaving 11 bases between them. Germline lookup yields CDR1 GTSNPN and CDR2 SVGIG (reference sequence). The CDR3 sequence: CAWSVIDRSYTF. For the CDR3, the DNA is TGTGCCTGGAGTGTAATCGATAGGAGCTACACCTTC.

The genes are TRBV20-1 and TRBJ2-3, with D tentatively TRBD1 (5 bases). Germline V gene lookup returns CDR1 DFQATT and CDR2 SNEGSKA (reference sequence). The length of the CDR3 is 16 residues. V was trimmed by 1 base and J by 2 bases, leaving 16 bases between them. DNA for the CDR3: TGCAGTGCTAGAGTTACAGGCCAGAGCGTCACAGATACGCAGTATTTT. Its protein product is CSARVTGQSVTDTQYF.

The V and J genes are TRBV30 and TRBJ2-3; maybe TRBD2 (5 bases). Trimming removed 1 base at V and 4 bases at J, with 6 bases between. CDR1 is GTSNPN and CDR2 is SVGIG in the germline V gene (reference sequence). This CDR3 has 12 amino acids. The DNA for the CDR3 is TGTGCCTGGAGTGGGAGGCCAGATACGCAGTATTTT. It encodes CAWSGRPDTQYF.

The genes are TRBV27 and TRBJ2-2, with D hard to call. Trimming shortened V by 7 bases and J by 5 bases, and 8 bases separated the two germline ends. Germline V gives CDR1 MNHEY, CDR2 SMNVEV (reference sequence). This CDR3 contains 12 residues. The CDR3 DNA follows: TGTGCCAGCACAGTAGGAACCGGGGAGCTGTTTTTT. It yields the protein CASTVGTGELFF.

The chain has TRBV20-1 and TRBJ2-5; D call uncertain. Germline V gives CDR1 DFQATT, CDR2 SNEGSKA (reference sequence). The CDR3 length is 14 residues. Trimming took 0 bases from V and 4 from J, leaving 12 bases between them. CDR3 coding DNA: TGCAGTGCTAGAGAGGTCTGGGGTGTAGAGACCCAGTACTTC. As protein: CSAREVWGVETQYF.

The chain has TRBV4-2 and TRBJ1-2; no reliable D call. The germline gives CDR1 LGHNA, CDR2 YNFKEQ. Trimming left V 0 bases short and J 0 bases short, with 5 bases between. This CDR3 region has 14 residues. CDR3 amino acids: CASSQETANYGYTF. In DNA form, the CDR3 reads TGTGCCAGCAGCCAAGAAACAGCTAACTATGGCTACACCTTC.

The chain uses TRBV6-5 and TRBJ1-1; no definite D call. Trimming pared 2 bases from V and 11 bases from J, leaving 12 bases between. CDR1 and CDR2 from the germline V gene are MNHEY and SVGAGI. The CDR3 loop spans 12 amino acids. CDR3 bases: TGTGCCAGCAGTTACCGTGAGGGTAAGGCTTTCTTT. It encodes CASSYREGKAFF.

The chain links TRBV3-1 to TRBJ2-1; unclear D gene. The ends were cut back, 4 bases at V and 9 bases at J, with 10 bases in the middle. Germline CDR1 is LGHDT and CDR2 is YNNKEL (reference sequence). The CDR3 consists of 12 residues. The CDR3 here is CASSPPWGEQFF. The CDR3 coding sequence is TGTGCCAGCAGCCCCCCTTGGGGTGAGCAGTTCTTC.

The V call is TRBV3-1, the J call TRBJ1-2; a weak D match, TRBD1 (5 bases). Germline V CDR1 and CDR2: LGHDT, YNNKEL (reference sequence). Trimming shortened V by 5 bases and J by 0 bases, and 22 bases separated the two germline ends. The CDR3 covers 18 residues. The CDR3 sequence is CASSSNPGRLNSNYGYTF. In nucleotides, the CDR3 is TGTGCCAGCAGCTCCAATCCGGGACGCCTCAACTCTAACTATGGCTACACCTTC.

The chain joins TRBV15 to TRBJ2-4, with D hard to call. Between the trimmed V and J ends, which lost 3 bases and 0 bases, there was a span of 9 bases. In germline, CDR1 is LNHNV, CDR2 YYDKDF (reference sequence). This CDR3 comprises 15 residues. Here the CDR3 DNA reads TGTGCCACCAGCAGTCCGACGAGAGCCAAAAACATTCAGTACTTC. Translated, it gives CATSSPTRAKNIQYF.

The CDR3 region is CASRPREETQYF. The CDR3 DNA follows: TGTGCCAGCAGGCCCAGGGAAGAGACCCAGTACTTC. The rearrangement links TRBV12-3 or TRBV12-4 to TRBJ2-5; perhaps TRBD1 as D (5 bases). The V end was cut by 6 bases, the J end by 3 bases, with 8 bases between. The CDR3 runs 12 residues.

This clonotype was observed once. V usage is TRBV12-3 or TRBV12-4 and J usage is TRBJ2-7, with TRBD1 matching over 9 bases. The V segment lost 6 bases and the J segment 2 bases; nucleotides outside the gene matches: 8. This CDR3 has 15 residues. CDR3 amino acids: CASSGEGTGTYEQYF. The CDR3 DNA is TGTGCCAGCAGCGGGGAAGGGACAGGGACCTACGAGCAGTACTTC.

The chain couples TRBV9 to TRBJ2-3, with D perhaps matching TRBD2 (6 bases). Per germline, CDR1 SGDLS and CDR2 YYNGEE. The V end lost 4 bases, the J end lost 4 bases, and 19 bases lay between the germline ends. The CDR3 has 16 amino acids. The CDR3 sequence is CASSPPSGGVSDTQYF. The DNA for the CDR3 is TGTGCCAGCAGCCCACCTTCCGGCGGGGTATCAGATACGCAGTATTTT.

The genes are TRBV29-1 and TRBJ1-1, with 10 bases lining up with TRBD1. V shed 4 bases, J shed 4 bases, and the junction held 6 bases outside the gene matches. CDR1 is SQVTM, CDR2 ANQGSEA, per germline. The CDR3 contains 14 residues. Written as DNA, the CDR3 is TGCAGCGTTGCTCGGGACAGGGGAGGCACTGAAGCTTTCTTT. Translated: CSVARDRGGTEAFF.

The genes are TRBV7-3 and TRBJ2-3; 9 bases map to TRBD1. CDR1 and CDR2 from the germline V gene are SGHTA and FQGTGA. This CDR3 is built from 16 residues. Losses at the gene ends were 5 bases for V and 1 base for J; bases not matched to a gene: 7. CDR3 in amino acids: CASSPTRDRGTDTQYF. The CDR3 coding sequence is TGTGCCAGCAGCCCAACGCGGGACAGGGGCACAGATACGCAGTATTTT.

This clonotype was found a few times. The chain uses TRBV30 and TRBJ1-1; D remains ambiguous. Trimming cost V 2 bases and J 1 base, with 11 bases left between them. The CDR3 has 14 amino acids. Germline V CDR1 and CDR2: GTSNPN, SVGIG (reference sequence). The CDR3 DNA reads TGTGCCTGGAGTCGTGGCAGCCAGAACACTGAAGCTTTCTTT. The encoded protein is CAWSRGSQNTEAFF.

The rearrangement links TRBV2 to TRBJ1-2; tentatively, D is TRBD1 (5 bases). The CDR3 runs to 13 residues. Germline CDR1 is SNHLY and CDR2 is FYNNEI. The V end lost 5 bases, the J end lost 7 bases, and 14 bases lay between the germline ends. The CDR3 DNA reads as TGTGCCAGCAGTAGTAGGGACCTTGCTGGCTACACCTTC. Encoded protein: CASSSRDLAGYTF.

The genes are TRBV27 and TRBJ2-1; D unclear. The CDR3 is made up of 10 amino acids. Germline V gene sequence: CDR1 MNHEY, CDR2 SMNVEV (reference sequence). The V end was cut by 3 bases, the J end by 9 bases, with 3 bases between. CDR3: CASSFSEQFF. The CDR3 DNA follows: TGTGCCAGCAGTTTTAGTGAGCAGTTCTTC.

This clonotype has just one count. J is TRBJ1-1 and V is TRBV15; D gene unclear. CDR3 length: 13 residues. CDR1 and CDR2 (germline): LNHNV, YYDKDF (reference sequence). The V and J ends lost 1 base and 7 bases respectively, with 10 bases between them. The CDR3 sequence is CATSRAAGLEAFF. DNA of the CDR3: TGTGCCACCAGCAGAGCGGCAGGCCTTGAAGCTTTCTTT. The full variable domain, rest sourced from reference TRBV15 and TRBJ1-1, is DAMVIQNPRYQVTQFGKPVTLSCSQTLNHNVMYWYQQKSSQAPKLLFHYYDKDFNNEADTPDNFQSRRPNTSFCFLDIRSPGLGDTAMYLCATSRAAGLEAFFGQGTRLTVV.

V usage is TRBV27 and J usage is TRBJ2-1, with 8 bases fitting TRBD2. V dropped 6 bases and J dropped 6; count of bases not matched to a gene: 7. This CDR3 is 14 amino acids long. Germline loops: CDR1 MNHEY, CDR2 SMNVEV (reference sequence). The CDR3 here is CASRSGGARNEQFF. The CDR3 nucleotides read TGTGCCAGCAGGTCGGGGGGGGCGCGCAATGAGCAGTTCTTC.

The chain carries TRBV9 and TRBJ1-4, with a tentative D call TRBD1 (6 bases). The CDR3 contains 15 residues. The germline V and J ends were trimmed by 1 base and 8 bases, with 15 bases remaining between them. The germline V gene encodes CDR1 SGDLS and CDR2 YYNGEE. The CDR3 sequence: CASSVMGRGGEKLFF. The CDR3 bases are TGTGCCAGCAGCGTAATGGGCAGGGGAGGAGAAAAACTGTTTTTT.

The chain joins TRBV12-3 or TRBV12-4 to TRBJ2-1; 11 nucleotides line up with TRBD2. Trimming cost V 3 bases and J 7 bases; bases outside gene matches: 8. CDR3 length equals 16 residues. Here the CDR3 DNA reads TGTGCCAGCAGTTTGGAGGGACTAGCGGAGGAGAATGAGCAGTTCTTC. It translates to CASSLEGLAEENEQFF.

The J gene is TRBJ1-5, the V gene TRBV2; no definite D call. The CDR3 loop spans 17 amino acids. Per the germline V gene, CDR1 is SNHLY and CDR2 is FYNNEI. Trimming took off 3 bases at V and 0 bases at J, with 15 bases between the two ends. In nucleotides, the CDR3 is TGTGCCAGCAGTGATGGGTGGCAGGACTATAGCAATCAGCCCCAGCATTTT. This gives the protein CASSDGWQDYSNQPQHF.

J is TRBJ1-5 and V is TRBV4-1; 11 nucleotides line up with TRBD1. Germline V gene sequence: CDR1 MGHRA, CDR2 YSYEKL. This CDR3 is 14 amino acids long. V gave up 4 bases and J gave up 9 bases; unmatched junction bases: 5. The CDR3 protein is CASSPGQGERPQHF. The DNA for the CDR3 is TGCGCCAGCAGCCCGGGACAGGGGGAACGGCCCCAGCATTTT.